These 24 T cell receptor beta chains came from one sample sequenced in a study of beta chain features in type 1 diabetes. Reverse transcription of all isolated RNA meant that expressed TCRB transcripts were sequenced. Produced via immunoSEQ multiplex PCR; TCRdb's table is partial and in-frame only. The sample lists under 300,000 clones; roughly 8% were seen once. Sequenced sample: central memory CD4+ T cells from blood. The receptors were gathered from a woman in her late teens or twenties in good health.

This clone was counted between two and nine times. This chain uses TRBV4-1 with TRBJ2-7; 9 nucleotides align to TRBD2. The CDR3 length is 15 residues. Per germline, CDR1 MGHRA and CDR2 YSYEKL. Unmatched junction bases numbered 4, after V lost 1 base and J lost 3 bases. The CDR3 DNA reads TGCGCCAGCAGCCAAGTAGAAGCGGGAGGCTACGAGCAGTACTTC. Protein sequence: CASSQVEAGGYEQYF.

This chain connects TRBV18 to TRBJ1-1, with a weak D call TRBD1 (5 bases). V was trimmed by 3 bases and J by 0 bases, leaving 11 bases between them. From germline, CDR1 is KGHSH and CDR2 LQKENI. The CDR3 sequence is 15 residues long. The CDR3 nucleotides are TGTGCCAGCTCACCGGTCGACAGCATGAACACTGAAGCTTTCTTT. Encoded protein: CASSPVDSMNTEAFF.

There are a few counts of this clone. The rearrangement joins TRBV6-5 to TRBJ2-1; 12 positions agree with TRBD2. Germline CDR1 and CDR2: MNHEY and SVGAGI. The length of the CDR3 is 15 residues. Unmatched junction bases numbered 6, after V lost 7 bases and J lost 5 bases. The CDR3 sequence: CASTSLAGGDNEQFF. CDR3 in DNA: TGTGCCAGCACCTCACTAGCGGGGGGTGACAATGAGCAGTTCTTC.

Only a few counts were recorded for this clone. Within the sample, other DNA sequences also encode this same CDR3. This sequence joins TRBV5-1 and TRBJ1-4, with D maybe TRBD1 (6 bases). The CDR3 has 14 residues. The germline gives CDR1 SGHRS, CDR2 YFSETQ. Trimming shortened V by 0 bases and J by 6 bases, and 9 bases separated the two germline ends. The CDR3, as DNA: TGCGCCAGCAGCTTGGGACAGGCGGATGAAAAACTGTTTTTT. This codes for CASSLGQADEKLFF.

The genes are TRBV5-1 and TRBJ2-5; 8 nucleotides agree with TRBD2. Germline V CDR1 and CDR2: SGHRS, YFSETQ. CDR3 size: 13 residues. V gave up 4 bases and J gave up 3 bases; unmatched junction bases: 2. CDR3 DNA sequence: TGCGCCAGCAGCACTAGCGGAGAAGAGACCCAGTACTTC. It specifies CASSTSGEETQYF.

The CDR3 loop reads CASSLASGGTDTQYF. CDR3 nucleotides: TGTGCCAGCAGCCTCGCTAGCGGGGGCACAGATACGCAGTATTTT. The J gene is TRBJ2-3, the V gene TRBV7-3; 9 bases map to TRBD2. With 5 bases clipped from V and 1 base from J, the junction kept 4 bases outside the gene matches. The CDR3 length is 15 residues. The V gene's germline CDR1 is SGHTA and CDR2 FQGTGA.

J is TRBJ2-5 and V is TRBV10-3, with D possibly matching TRBD2 (5 bases). Between the trimmed V and J ends, which lost 0 bases and 2 bases, there was a span of 7 bases. CDR1 ENHRY and CDR2 SYGVKD come from the germline V gene. The CDR3 has 14 residues. CDR3: CAISESGGQETQYF. The CDR3 DNA reads as TGTGCCATCAGTGAGTCTGGCGGGCAAGAGACCCAGTACTTC.

This clone was recorded a few times. Other DNA sequences in this specimen translate into the identical CDR3. V usage is TRBV18 and J usage is TRBJ2-5; 9 nucleotides match TRBD1. CDR3 size: 15 residues. Germline CDR1 is KGHSH and CDR2 is LQKENI. With V trimmed by 3 bases and J by 5 bases, 7 bases remained unmatched. CDR3 loop: CASSPGQGSRETQYF. The CDR3 DNA reads TGTGCCAGCTCACCGGGACAGGGATCGAGGGAGACCCAGTACTTC.

This clone showed up just a few times. This sequence joins TRBV11-2 and TRBJ2-7, with 9 bases identical to TRBD1. The CDR3 is 13 amino acids. Germline CDR1 is SGHAT and CDR2 is FQNNGV. The ends lost 5 bases at V and 13 bases at J; junction bases unmatched: 12. The CDR3 DNA follows: TGTGCCAGCAGCGCGGGACAGGGCTTCACCAATTACTTC. Its protein is CASSAGQGFTNYF. The variable domain in full, with the rest retrieved from reference TRBV11-2 and TRBJ2-7, is EAGVAQSPRYKIIEKRQSVAFWCNPISGHATLYWYQQILGQGPKLLIQFQNNGVVDDSQLPKDRFSAERLKGVDSTLKIQPAKLEDSAVYLCASSAGQGFTNYFGPGTRLTVT.

The chain uses TRBV6-5 and TRBJ2-1; 8 nucleotides align to TRBD1. Germline V lookup: CDR1 MNHEY, CDR2 SVGAGI. V lost 2 bases and J lost 12; bases outside the gene matches: 3. The CDR3 contains 12 residues. CDR3 amino acids: CASSYAGGRQFF. DNA for the CDR3: TGTGCCAGCAGTTACGCAGGGGGCCGGCAGTTCTTC.

A few counts support this clone. This chain connects TRBV5-5 to TRBJ1-5; D call uncertain. The CDR3 consists of 14 residues. Per germline, CDR1 SGHKS and CDR2 YYEKEE (reference sequence). The V end lost 0 bases, the J end lost 1 base, and 5 bases lay between the germline ends. The CDR3 sequence is CASSLGQSNQPQHF. As DNA, the CDR3 is TGTGCCAGCAGCTTGGGCCAGAGCAATCAGCCCCAGCATTTT.

This clone appeared a few times. This likely traces to a read error, being one base from a far larger clone. Additional DNA sequences in this sample encode the identical CDR3. The V call is TRBV7-2, the J call TRBJ2-6; 7 bases agree with TRBD1. The V and J ends lost 5 bases and 4 bases, in that order; junction bases with no gene match: 8. There are 16 residues in the CDR3. The V gene's germline CDR1 is SGHTA and CDR2 FQGNSA. DNA for the CDR3: TGTGCCAGCAGCCAACCCAGGGGGTCGGGGGCCAACGTCCTGACTTTC. It encodes CASSQPRGSGANVLTF.

This clone has just a few counts. The chain joins TRBV5-6 to TRBJ2-1; D gene unclear. The CDR3 contains 12 residues. The V end was cut by 4 bases, the J end by 6 bases, with 8 bases between. Germline V gene lookup returns CDR1 SGHDT and CDR2 YYEEEE. The DNA for the CDR3 is TGTGCCAGCAGCCCGCTGAGCAATGAGCAGTTCTTC. It translates to CASSPLSNEQFF.

This clone occurred a few times. This chain joins TRBV7-2 and TRBJ2-5, with a weak D call TRBD1 (6 bases). Trimming removed 3 bases at V and 5 bases at J, with 13 bases between. CDR1 is SGHTA and CDR2 is FQGNSA in the germline V gene. This CDR3 region has 14 residues. The CDR3 loop is CASSFGFTGETQYF. In nucleotides, the CDR3 is TGTGCCAGCAGCTTCGGTTTCACAGGGGAGACCCAGTACTTC.

This clone turned up a few times. The chain recombines TRBV28 with TRBJ1-1, with D perhaps TRBD1 (6 bases). The germline gives CDR1 MDHEN, CDR2 SYDVKM. The CDR3 is 13 residues long. The V gene lost 2 bases and the J gene lost 6 bases, with 10 bases spanning the gap. This CDR3 reads CASSLQGSAEAFF. DNA for the CDR3: TGTGCCAGCAGTTTACAGGGGAGCGCTGAAGCTTTCTTT. Variable domain in full (rest from reference TRBV28 and TRBJ1-1): DVKVTQSSRYLVKRTGEKVFLECVQDMDHENMFWYRQDPGLGLRLIYFSYDVKMKEKGDIPEGYSVSREKKERFSLILESASTNQTSMYLCASSLQGSAEAFFGQGTRLTVV.

This clone was counted only a few times. V usage is TRBV6-6 and J usage is TRBJ2-3, with D perhaps given as TRBD1 or TRBD2 (5 bases each). CDR1 is MNHNY and CDR2 is SVGAGI in the germline V gene (reference sequence). This CDR3 contains 13 residues. V lost 8 bases to trimming and J lost 13 bases, with 22 bases between them. CDR3 residues: CASWVDGAGLKYF. The CDR3 nucleotides read TGTGCCAGCTGGGTGGACGGGGCAGGCTTAAAGTATTTT.

This clone was observed a handful of times. V usage is TRBV2 and J usage is TRBJ2-5; D remains ambiguous. This CDR3 comprises 12 residues. Trimming removed 4 bases from V and 4 bases from J, with 7 bases in between. Per the germline V gene, CDR1 is SNHLY and CDR2 is FYNNEI. CDR3 DNA: TGTGCCAGCAGTGGTCTACCAGAGACCCAGTACTTC. This codes for CASSGLPETQYF.

This clone was observed at least ten times. The same CDR3 can be traced to other DNA sequences in this sample. The rearrangement joins TRBV5-6 to TRBJ2-1; no reliable D call. The CDR3 is 11 residues long. V gave up 4 bases and J gave up 7 bases, with 6 bases separating them. Germline-derived CDR1 and CDR2 are SGHDT and YYEEEE. CDR3 protein: CASSVYNEQFF. The CDR3 DNA is TGTGCCAGCAGCGTTTATAATGAGCAGTTCTTC.

This clone showed up many times. The rearrangement uses TRBV15 and TRBJ1-1, with 7 nucleotides matching TRBD1. Germline loops: CDR1 LNHNV, CDR2 YYDKDF (reference sequence). V dropped 4 bases and J dropped 5; count of bases not matched to a gene: 10. This CDR3 region has 15 residues. The CDR3: CATSKKQGTGTEAFF. CDR3 nucleotides: TGTGCCACCAGCAAGAAACAGGGGACGGGGACTGAAGCTTTCTTT.

This clone was detected a few times. A single base separates this from a much larger clone, so it may be a read error. This chain links TRBV5-4 with TRBJ2-7, with 10 bases fitting TRBD2. The CDR3 has 13 residues. Per germline, CDR1 SGHNT and CDR2 YYREEE (reference sequence). The chain's CDR3 is CASSRTSGYEQYF. CDR3 nucleotides: TGCGCCAGCAGCCGGACTAGCGGCTACGAGCAGTACTTC.

This clone was seen at least ten times. V usage is TRBV28 and J usage is TRBJ2-7; D remains unclear. CDR3 length: 16 residues. Germline loops: CDR1 MDHEN, CDR2 SYDVKM. Here the CDR3 DNA reads TGTGCCAGCAGTGTATGGTTATATATTGCGTCGGGCGAGCAGTACGTC. Translating it yields CASSVWLYIASGEQYV.

The chain employs TRBV2 and TRBJ1-6; TRBD1 matches at 11 bases. Per the germline V gene, CDR1 is SNHLY and CDR2 is FYNNEI. The CDR3 is 17 amino acids. J was trimmed by 7 bases and V by 6 bases; bases with no gene match: 11. This chain's CDR3 is CASRKDRGLARNSPLHF. In DNA form, the CDR3 reads TGTGCCAGCAGGAAGGACAGGGGGCTGGCTAGAAATTCACCCCTCCACTTT.

The table lists this clone with a few counts. The chain is built from TRBV7-2 and TRBJ2-4, with D perhaps matching TRBD1 (5 bases). Trimming removed 2 bases from V and 2 bases from J, with 19 bases in between. The CDR3 totals 18 residues. Germline V lookup: CDR1 SGHTA, CDR2 FQGNSA. The CDR3 reads CASSLNSHQRTPKNIQYF. The CDR3 DNA reads TGTGCCAGCAGCTTAAACTCACACCAGAGGACACCCAAAAACATTCAGTACTTC.

The rearrangement uses TRBV9 and TRBJ1-4; no definite D call. Trimming stripped 3 bases from V and 6 bases from J, with 12 bases between. The germline CDR1 and CDR2 sequences are SGDLS and YYNGEE. The CDR3 consists of 14 residues. CDR3 nucleotides: TGTGCCAGCAGCGAAGGTTCCTCGTATGAAAAACTGTTTTTT. Protein product: CASSEGSSYEKLFF.